Following are 6 T cell receptor beta chains from one sample sequenced in a study of blood T cell repertoires in COVID-19 (dated by TCRdb to 2019 to 2021). Library prep was done by the immunoSEQ multiplex PCR assay. In TCRdb, the immuneACCESS table is reduced to in-frame sequences with V and J assigned. These tables do not hold every clone; where another copy was compared, an unresolved V gene accounts for under half, and the others remain unexplained. This sample lists 100,000 to 150,000 clones; about four fifths were detected once. Roughly 4.3% of the sample is held by the ten biggest clonotypes. Sequencing was done on a sample of peripheral blood. The receptors shown here come from an older woman with acute or convalescent COVID-19.

This clone turned up a few times. The chain couples TRBV2 to TRBJ2-1, with D uncertain. Germline CDR1 is SNHLY and CDR2 is FYNNEI. This CDR3 comprises 14 residues. The V and J ends lost 4 bases and 7 bases respectively, with 14 bases between them. Written as DNA, the CDR3 is TGTGCCAGCAGTGTGGAGACCAAAATAAATGAGCAGTTCTTC. It encodes CASSVETKINEQFF.

This chain links TRBV11-2 with TRBJ2-2; 8 bases line up with TRBD1. The V segment lost 5 bases and the J segment 4 bases; nucleotides outside the gene matches: 6. From germline, CDR1 is SGHAT and CDR2 FQNNGV. This CDR3 region has 15 residues. CDR3 in DNA: TGTGCCAGCAGCACCTTGCAGGGGGCCACCGGGGAGCTGTTTTTT. Protein: CASSTLQGATGELFF. The full variable domain, completed using reference TRBV11-2 and TRBJ2-2, is EAGVAQSPRYKIIEKRQSVAFWCNPISGHATLYWYQQILGQGPKLLIQFQNNGVVDDSQLPKDRFSAERLKGVDSTLKIQPAKLEDSAVYLCASSTLQGATGELFFGEGSRLTVL.

V is TRBV9 and J is TRBJ1-6, with D tentatively TRBD1 (6 bases). Germline assignment: CDR1 SGDLS and CDR2 YYNGEE. The CDR3 contains 14 residues. V shed 4 bases and J shed 6 bases, with 11 bases lying between them. The CDR3 spells CASSMRTANSPLHF. In nucleotides, the CDR3 is TGTGCCAGCAGCATGCGGACAGCTAATTCACCCCTCCACTTT.

The genes are TRBV5-4 and TRBJ2-1; D remains unclear. V lost 7 bases, J lost 5 bases, and 7 bases lay in between. Germline assignment: CDR1 SGHNT and CDR2 YYREEE (reference sequence). This CDR3 comprises 11 residues. CDR3 region: CASASNNEQFF. The CDR3 nucleotides are TGTGCCAGCGCGTCGAACAATGAGCAGTTCTTC.

The gene calls are TRBV12-3 or TRBV12-4 and TRBJ2-3, with 8 bases that match TRBD1. The CDR3 has 13 amino acids. The ends lost 6 bases at V and 5 bases at J; junction bases unmatched: 4. CDR3 residues: CASRLTGGDTQYF. The CDR3 nucleotides read TGTGCCAGCAGATTAACAGGGGGAGATACGCAGTATTTT.

The chain joins TRBV5-6 to TRBJ2-3; 7 bases map to TRBD2. The V and J ends lost 3 bases and 2 bases, in that order; junction bases with no gene match: 6. The CDR3 runs to 15 residues. From germline, CDR1 is SGHDT and CDR2 YYEEEE. The CDR3 DNA is TGTGCCAGCAGCTCCGGAGCGGGGACCACAGATACGCAGTATTTT. Translation gives CASSSGAGTTDTQYF. The variable domain in full, completed from reference TRBV5-6 and TRBJ2-3, reads DAGVTQSPTHLIKTRGQQVTLRCSPKSGHDTVSWYQQALGQGPQFIFQYYEEEERQRGNFPDRFSGHQFPNYSSELNVNALLLGDSALYLCASSSGAGTTDTQYFGPGTRLTVL.